This T cell receptor (beta chain) was recorded in a study of technical replicates of blood from a few donors. TCRdb's table, derived via immunoSEQ multiplex PCR, lists solely in-frame clones and lacks some. The sample carries more than 65,000 clones, around 94% recorded once. Germline values: CDR1 MNHEY, CDR2 SMNVEV (reference sequence). V was shortened by 5 bases and J by 6 bases, with 19 bases between the two germline ends. This CDR3 region has 15 residues. The chain carries TRBV27 and TRBJ1-2; tentative D call: TRBD1 (6 bases). This TCR came from a human donor in good health. Sequences were obtained from T cells isolated from PBMCs. In DNA form, the CDR3 reads TGTGCCAGCAGTAATACCGGGACACCCCAGGATGGCTACACCTTC. Translated, it gives CASSNTGTPQDGYTF.